This T cell receptor (beta chain) was identified during a study of T cells in Graves' hyperthyroidism and ophthalmopathy. Study-wide results and caveats: Onset of ophthalmopathy came a median approximately 6.9 months after the model predicted it.

The study left out patients who had uncontrolled infection, other autoimmune disease, pregnancy or lactation. Ten or more counts support this clonotype. Its matching antigen is unknown. Germline V gene sequence: CDR1 SEHNR, CDR2 FQNEAQ (reference sequence). The V end lost 4 bases, the J end lost 3 bases, and 13 bases lay between the germline ends. The CDR3 totals 14 residues. Amplification of TCR beta CDR3 regions was performed using RNA transcripts as template. HTBI primers were used for first-round RT-PCR of the TCR CDR3. Each CDR3 protein is one row after TCRdb ran MiXCR on the multiplex PCR reads. Among 660,000 or so distinct CDR3 sequences listed, 40% to 55% were seen once.

The TCR comes from an adult man with Graves' disease, either hyperthyroidism or ophthalmopathy (not recorded which). The chain links TRBV7-9 to TRBJ2-7; D is perhaps TRBD1 (6 bases). The sequenced sample was peripheral blood or thyroid tissue (not recorded which). The CDR3 sequence: CASSSSLTGYEQYF. CDR3 coding DNA: TGTGCCAGCAGCTCCAGCCTGACAGGCTACGAGCAGTACTTC.